Following are 20 T cell receptor beta chains from one sample sequenced in a study of CD8 T cells in ankylosing spondylitis. Regarding the study as a whole: It appeared that ankylosing spondylitis blood was characterized by a TCR beta motif of about 8 highly homologous variants.

Their cognate antigens are unknown. MiXCR, run by TCRdb on the 5' RACE reads, gives a single entry per CDR3 protein. The data contain some 220,000 distinct CDR3 sequences, 7% to 8% of them seen just once; the ten biggest clones take up about 14%. Material for sequencing was blood, either unsorted or a sorted T cell fraction (not recorded which). These receptor sequences come from a male donor with ankylosing spondylitis.

This clonotype has a count of ten or more. The rearrangement joins TRBV7-2 to TRBJ2-5; possible D gene TRBD2, 6 bases. The CDR3 loop spans 13 amino acids. The ends were cut back, 5 bases at V and 2 bases at J, with 9 bases in the middle. Germline CDR1 is SGHTA and CDR2 is FQGNSA. The CDR3 coding sequence is TGTGCCAGCAGCGCAGGGACTCAAGAGACCCAGTACTTC. Translating gives CASSAGTQETQYF.

This clonotype was seen many times. The chain has TRBV4-1 and TRBJ2-2, with no clear D. Looked up from germline, CDR1 is MGHRA and CDR2 is YSYEKL. This CDR3 contains 15 residues. Trimming left V 1 base short and J 4 bases short, with 10 bases between. The CDR3, as DNA: TGCGCCAGCAGCCAAGTTCGGCCCGGCACCGGGGAGCTGTTTTTT. As protein: CASSQVRPGTGELFF.

This clonotype occurred many times. The chain recombines TRBV29-1 with TRBJ2-3; D not resolved. In germline, CDR1 is SQVTM, CDR2 ANQGSEA. This CDR3 is 15 amino acids long. With 4 bases removed from V and 1 base from J, the gap between germline ends came to 15 bases. CDR3 amino acids: CSVAETWAGTDTQYF. CDR3 nucleotides: TGCAGCGTTGCCGAGACGTGGGCCGGCACAGATACGCAGTATTTT.

This clonotype was counted once. Given a much more abundant clone one base away, this may be a read error. The chain carries TRBV27 and TRBJ2-7, with 10 bases aligning to TRBD1. The CDR3 totals 15 residues. Germline CDR1 and CDR2: MNHEY and SMNVEV (reference sequence). CDR3 nucleotides: TGTACCAGCAGTAAACCGGGACAGGGGTTCTACGAGCAGTACTTC. This gives the protein CTSSKPGQGFYEQYF.

This clonotype turned up a few times. V and J are TRBV4-3 and TRBJ2-1; TRBD2 aligns across 11 bases. The CDR3 loop spans 18 amino acids. Germline trimming cut 0 bases from V and 6 bases from J; bases unmatched to any gene: 10. From germline, CDR1 is LGHNA and CDR2 YSLEER. In DNA, the CDR3 is TGCGCCAGCAGCCAAGATAGTCTAGCGGGAGGAGAGGGCAATGAGCAGTTCTTC. It specifies CASSQDSLAGGEGNEQFF.

This clonotype was recorded many times. The chain is built from TRBV7-8 and TRBJ2-1; maybe TRBD2 (7 bases). Germline-derived CDR1 and CDR2 are SGHVS and FQNEAQ. Deletions cut 6 bases from V and 3 bases from J, with 9 bases between. The length of the CDR3 is 13 residues. The CDR3 bases are TGTGCCAGCAGTAGGGGGGGCTACAATGAGCAGTTCTTC. Translated: CASSRGGYNEQFF.

This clonotype was counted ten times or more. This chain uses TRBV7-6 with TRBJ1-3; the D gene is possibly TRBD1 (5 bases). Trimming left V 5 bases short and J 1 base short, with 18 bases between. CDR1 is SGHVS, CDR2 FNYEAQ, per germline. The CDR3 totals 17 residues. Here the CDR3 reads CASSPRWGESSGNTIYF. The DNA of the CDR3 is TGTGCCAGCAGCCCTCGGTGGGGGGAGAGTTCTGGAAACACCATATATTTT. Full variable domain (remainder filled in from reference TRBV7-6 and TRBJ1-3): GAGVSQSPRYKVTKRGQDVALRCDPISGHVSLYWYRQALGQGPEFLTYFNYEAQQDKSGLPNDRFSAERPEGSISTLTIQRTEQRDSAMYRCASSPRWGESSGNTIYFGEGSWLTVV.

This clonotype occurred a few times. The rearrangement links TRBV27 to TRBJ2-6; D unresolved. Germline assignment: CDR1 MNHEY and CDR2 SMNVEV (reference sequence). V was cut by 7 bases and J by 4 bases, with 11 bases left in between. This CDR3 spans 14 amino acids. The CDR3 reads CASNQYGGANVLTF. The CDR3 DNA follows: TGTGCCAGCAACCAGTATGGCGGGGCCAACGTCCTGACTTTC.

This CDR3 is CASSYASIGADTQYF. The CDR3 bases are TGTGCCAGCAGTTACGCCTCTATAGGGGCAGATACGCAGTATTTT. V and J are TRBV6-5 and TRBJ2-3; D may be TRBD1 (5 bases). This CDR3 is built from 15 residues. Germline loops: CDR1 MNHEY, CDR2 SVGAGI. Trimming shortened V by 2 bases and J by 4 bases, and 13 bases separated the two germline ends.

This clonotype was counted at least ten times. V gene TRBV4-1 combines with J gene TRBJ2-7, with a tentative D call TRBD2 (5 bases). CDR1 MGHRA and CDR2 YSYEKL come from the germline V gene. V lost 5 bases and J 9 bases, leaving 14 bases between the germline ends. The CDR3 consists of 12 residues. The CDR3 loop reads CASSYEGQAQYF. CDR3 DNA: TGCGCCAGCAGCTACGAGGGTCAGGCGCAGTACTTC.

The J gene is TRBJ2-1, the V gene TRBV20-1; TRBD1 or TRBD2 may be the D gene (5 bases each). The germline V gene encodes CDR1 DFQATT and CDR2 SNEGSKA (reference sequence). This CDR3 is 14 amino acids long. V was shortened by 2 bases and J by 2 bases, with 10 bases between the two germline ends. The CDR3 nucleotides read TGCAGTGCTAGATCGGGGCGGGCCTACAATGAGCAGTTCTTC. Its translation is CSARSGRAYNEQFF.

Many counts were recorded for this clonotype. CDR3 protein: CASSVPAIISGNTIYF. The DNA of the CDR3 is TGTGCCAGCAGTGTTCCAGCGATCATCTCTGGAAACACCATATATTTT. The chain employs TRBV27 and TRBJ1-3; D not resolved. CDR3 size: 16 residues. Looked up from germline, CDR1 is MNHEY and CDR2 is SMNVEV (reference sequence). V dropped 5 bases and J dropped 0 bases, with 14 bases sitting between them.

This rearrangement joins TRBV25-1 to TRBJ1-5, with TRBD1 matching 7 bases. J gave up 3 bases and V 2 bases, and 4 bases lay outside the gene matches. This CDR3 region has 15 residues. Germline V gene lookup returns CDR1 MGHDK and CDR2 SYGVNS. The DNA for the CDR3 is TGTGCCAGCAGTGAACGGGACAGCTACAATCAGCCCCAGCATTTT. Translation gives CASSERDSYNQPQHF.

The chain links TRBV7-9 to TRBJ2-1, with TRBD2 matching 8 bases. CDR1 and CDR2 from the germline V gene are SEHNR and FQNEAQ (reference sequence). Trimming took 1 base from V and 14 from J; bases not matched to a gene: 7. The CDR3 contains 13 residues. The CDR3 here is CASSLERKREKFF. In nucleotides, the CDR3 is TGTGCCAGCAGCTTAGAGCGCAAGCGGGAGAAGTTCTTC.

Worth noting for this clonotype: A clone one base away is much larger, so this may be a read error. This sequence joins TRBV27 and TRBJ2-1; no definite D call. Germline CDR1 and CDR2: MNHEY and SMNVEV (reference sequence). This CDR3 is built from 13 residues. Between the trimmed V and J ends, which lost 6 bases and 6 bases, there was a span of 12 bases. The DNA for the CDR3 is TGTGCCAGCAGCCCCCACACCCGCAATGAGCAGTTCTTC. Protein sequence: CASSPHTRNEQFF.

The V gene is TRBV14, the J gene TRBJ2-1, with D possibly being TRBD2 (6 bases). Per the germline V gene, CDR1 is SGHDN and CDR2 is FVKESK. V lost 1 base, J lost 7 bases, and 14 bases lay in between. The CDR3 is made up of 15 amino acids. The CDR3: CASSQVFGSGNEQFF. DNA of the CDR3: TGTGCCAGCAGCCAAGTCTTCGGGAGTGGGAATGAGCAGTTCTTC.

This clonotype was seen at least ten times. The V call is TRBV25-1, the J call TRBJ2-3; 12 bases are a match to TRBD2. The CDR3 length is 16 residues. V shed 5 bases, J shed 5 bases, and the junction held 8 bases outside the gene matches. Germline CDR1 MGHDK, CDR2 SYGVNS. The CDR3 DNA follows: TGTGCCAGCAGTTCTAGCGGGAGGGCCGAAAGAGATACGCAGTATTTT. Its protein is CASSSSGRAERDTQYF. The entire variable domain, with the rest obtained from reference TRBV25-1 and TRBJ2-3, is as follows: EADIYQTPRYLVIGTGKKITLECSQTMGHDKMYWYQQDPGMELHLIHYSYGVNSTEKGDLSSESTVSRIRTEHFPLTLESARPSHTSQYLCASSSSGRAERDTQYFGPGTRLTVL.

CDR3 sequence: CASSFLGYTDGYTF. CDR3 nucleotides: TGTGCCAGCAGCTTTCTAGGCTATACGGATGGCTACACCTTC. The genes are TRBV7-9 and TRBJ1-2; D ambiguous. Trimming cost V 3 bases and J 6 bases, with 14 bases left between them. CDR3 size: 14 residues. The germline gives CDR1 SEHNR, CDR2 FQNEAQ (reference sequence).

At least ten counts were recorded for this clonotype. The chain couples TRBV20-1 to TRBJ2-7; 9 nucleotides line up with TRBD1. Losses at the gene ends were 4 bases for V and 2 bases for J; bases not matched to a gene: 12. Germline V gene sequence: CDR1 DFQATT, CDR2 SNEGSKA (reference sequence). This CDR3 is 16 amino acids long. The CDR3 protein is CSAIPGWDRVTYEQYF. The CDR3 DNA is TGCAGTGCTATTCCCGGTTGGGACAGGGTGACCTACGAGCAGTACTTC.

This clonotype was picked up many times. The chain combines TRBV20-1 with TRBJ2-1, with D tentatively TRBD1 or TRBD2 (5 bases each). The CDR3 covers 17 residues. The germline V and J ends were trimmed by 0 bases and 0 bases, with 15 bases remaining between them. Germline V gene sequence: CDR1 DFQATT, CDR2 SNEGSKA (reference sequence). CDR3 region: CSARDLLGAISYNEQFF. The CDR3 DNA sequence: TGCAGTGCTAGAGATCTACTAGGGGCGATCTCCTACAATGAGCAGTTCTTC.